What follows describes a single TCR beta chain. No antigen is known for it. This sample was included in a study of T cell responses to AZD1222 COVID-19 vaccine. Points from the study as a whole: Clonal diversity may have been underestimated in mostly white British donors. Only a handful of AZD1222 recipients, more than five in all, had baseline seropositivity.

The protocol was immunoSEQ multiplex PCR, while the TCRdb copy is restricted to in-frame clones and leaves out a portion. The sample consists of 150,000 to 200,000 clones, around 90% of them appearing once. V shed 0 bases, J shed 6 bases, and the junction held 4 bases outside the gene matches. Germline V gene lookup returns CDR1 SGHNT and CDR2 YENEEA. The CDR3 runs 14 residues. This TCR came from an adult in good health. Specimen: peripheral blood, collected on day 0 of AZD1222 vaccination. The V gene is TRBV11-3, the J gene TRBJ1-1; TRBD1 matches at 7 bases. CDR3 amino acids: CASSLEARGAEAFF. CDR3 bases: TGTGCCAGCAGCTTAGAGGCCAGGGGGGCTGAAGCTTTCTTT.